These T cell receptor beta chains were read from a single sample in a study of beta chain features in type 1 diabetes. Clones were sequenced by immunoSEQ multiplex PCR, and TCRdb holds only the in-frame ones, with some missing. The table includes about 700,000 clones, roughly 13% detected once. Sequences were obtained from naive CD4+ T cells from blood. Receptor source: a man between 18 and 29 years old with type 1 diabetes. The CDR3 runs from the conserved cysteine through the conserved F or W. D genes are given only for firm matches. A row's size may be missing; if present it is once, few, many or a size class.

j_gene,d_gene,len,abundance,v_gene,CDR3aa,CDR3nt
TRBJ2-2,TRBD1,17,-,TRBV5-1,CASSRQGTAGNTGELFF,TGCGCCAGCAGCCGACAGGGTACCGCCGGGAACACCGGGGAGCTGTTTTTT
TRBJ2-5,-,11,few,TRBV30,CACEESETQYF,TGTGCCTGTGAGGAATCGGAGACCCAGTACTTC
TRBJ2-1,-,15,few,TRBV7-2,CASSYPGVYYNEQFF,TGTGCCAGCAGCTACCCTGGCGTCTACTACAATGAGCAGTTCTTC
TRBJ1-5,-,16,-,TRBV2,CASSEAAMALHQPQHF,TGTGCCAGCAGTGAAGCGGCGATGGCCCTACATCAGCCCCAGCATTTT
TRBJ2-1,TRBD1,14,-,TRBV19,CASTRDSSYNEQFF,TGTGCCAGTACCCGGGACAGCTCCTACAATGAGCAGTTCTTC
TRBJ2-2,-,14,-,TRBV25-1,CASRPNRDTGELFF,TGTGCCAGCCGTCCGAACAGGGACACCGGGGAGCTGTTTTTT
TRBJ1-2,-,13,few,TRBV5-1,CASSPDGNYGYTF,TGCGCCAGCAGCCCGGACGGGAACTATGGCTACACCTTC
TRBJ2-3,TRBD1,16,few,TRBV7-2,CASSLAAGGGLDTQYF,TGTGCCAGCAGCTTAGCTGCAGGGGGTGGGTTGGATACGCAGTATTTT
TRBJ1-1,TRBD1,12,few,TRBV27,CASSTTGAEAFF,TGTGCCAGCAGCACGACAGGGGCTGAAGCTTTCTTT
TRBJ1-2,-,15,few,TRBV5-1,CASSLEGRDWSGYTF,TGCGCCAGCAGCTTGGAAGGCAGGGACTGGTCTGGCTACACCTTC
TRBJ2-7,-,14,few,TRBV4-1,CASSQGSGYDEQYF,TGCGCCAGCAGCCAAGGGTCAGGGTACGACGAGCAGTACTTC
TRBJ1-5,-,16,-,TRBV19,CASSIMGMASNQPQHF,TGTGCCAGTAGCATCATGGGGATGGCTAGCAATCAGCCCCAGCATTTT
TRBJ1-5,-,12,few,TRBV6-5,CASRSSNQPQHF,TGTGCCAGCAGGTCCAGCAATCAGCCCCAGCATTTT
TRBJ2-3,-,11,few,TRBV2,CASSVIDTQYF,TGTGCCAGCAGTGTAATAGATACGCAGTATTTT
TRBJ1-5,-,13,-,TRBV30,CAWSVAGDQPQHF,TGTGCCTGGAGTGTAGCCGGAGACCAGCCCCAGCATTTT
TRBJ2-2,-,13,-,TRBV6-5,CASSYSGTGELFF,TGTGCCAGCAGTTACTCAGGGACCGGGGAGCTGTTTTTT
TRBJ2-7,-,12,few,TRBV29-1,CSGMVTPDEQYF,TGCAGCGGCATGGTGACCCCGGACGAGCAGTACTTC
TRBJ2-6,-,15,few,TRBV2,CASSTPFSGANVLTF,TGTGCCAGCAGCACACCCTTCTCTGGGGCCAACGTCCTGACTTTC
TRBJ1-5,-,13,-,TRBV6-4,CASSDYPATPQHF,TGTGCCAGCAGTGACTACCCCGCAACGCCCCAGCATTTT
TRBJ2-7,-,12,-,TRBV28,CASSPTAYEQYF,TGTGCCAGCAGCCCCACAGCGTACGAGCAGTACTTC
TRBJ2-3,TRBD1,11,-,TRBV20-1,CSASDRVTQYF,TGCAGTGCTTCAGACAGGGTAACGCAGTATTTT
TRBJ1-6,-,12,few,TRBV30,CAWSRDNSPLHF,TGTGCCTGGAGCAGGGATAATTCACCCCTCCACTTT
TRBJ1-5,-,14,few,TRBV7-9,CASSSQGSNQPQHF,TGTGCCAGCAGCTCACAGGGAAGCAATCAGCCCCAGCATTTT
TRBJ2-7,TRBD1,11,-,TRBV2,CASRETGEQYF,TGTGCCAGCAGGGAGACAGGGGAGCAGTACTTC
TRBJ1-1,-,15,few,TRBV4-1,CASSQGAGPNTEAFF,TGCGCCAGCAGCCAGGGGGCGGGGCCGAACACTGAAGCTTTCTTT
TRBJ1-4,TRBD1,12,-,TRBV29-1,CSVGTGGEKLFF,TGCAGCGTTGGGACAGGGGGCGAAAAACTGTTTTTT
TRBJ2-7,-,12,-,TRBV10-3,CAITRDGYEQYF,TGTGCCATCACCAGGGACGGGTACGAGCAGTACTTC
TRBJ2-5,-,14,-,TRBV7-2,CASSFRSVQETQYF,TGTGCCAGCAGCTTCAGGTCTGTCCAAGAGACCCAGTACTTC
TRBJ2-5,TRBD1,14,few,TRBV5-4,CASSLTGGQETQYF,TGTGCCAGCAGCCTGACAGGGGGCCAAGAGACCCAGTACTTC
TRBJ2-3,-,16,-,TRBV7-9,CASSLGDTGSTDTQYF,TGTGCCAGCAGCTTAGGAGACACCGGTAGCACAGATACGCAGTATTTT
TRBJ1-2,TRBD1,15,-,TRBV30,CAWSDPDRGAYGYTF,TGTGCCTGGAGTGACCCGGACAGGGGGGCCTATGGCTACACCTTC
TRBJ2-3,-,14,-,TRBV30,CAWSYGSSTDTQYF,TGTGCCTGGAGTTATGGGTCTAGCACAGATACGCAGTATTTT
TRBJ2-7,TRBD1,15,-,TRBV27,CASSALTGEPYEQYF,TGTGCCAGCAGTGCCTTGACAGGGGAACCCTACGAGCAGTACTTC
TRBJ2-3,TRBD1,16,few,TRBV6-6,CASRETGAPSTDTQYF,TGTGCCAGCAGGGAGACAGGGGCCCCTAGCACAGATACGCAGTATTTT
TRBJ2-1,-,13,-,TRBV7-9,CASSPRRENEQFF,TGTGCCAGCAGCCCTCGCAGGGAGAATGAGCAGTTCTTC
TRBJ2-7,-,12,-,TRBV4-1,CASAPGPYEQYF,TGCGCCAGCGCTCCCGGACCGTACGAGCAGTACTTC
TRBJ1-1,-,13,few,TRBV5-1,CASSWAGPTEAFF,TGCGCCAGCAGCTGGGCGGGACCCACTGAAGCTTTCTTT
TRBJ1-5,-,15,few,TRBV19,CASSPRGPIDQPQHF,TGTGCCAGTAGCCCCAGGGGCCCCATAGACCAGCCCCAGCATTTT
TRBJ1-1,-,13,-,TRBV7-2,CASSFEWGTEAFF,TGTGCCAGCAGCTTTGAATGGGGCACTGAAGCTTTCTTT
TRBJ2-1,TRBD2,18,-,TRBV27,CASSSGLAGGPPYNEQFF,TGTGCCAGCAGTTCGGGACTAGCGGGGGGGCCTCCTTACAATGAGCAGTTCTTC
TRBJ2-2,-,15,few,TRBV6-6,CASRPPGQSTGELFF,TGTGCCAGCAGACCACCGGGGCAGTCCACCGGGGAGCTGTTTTTT
TRBJ1-4,-,14,-,TRBV7-6,CASRRTETNEKLFF,TGTGCCAGCAGGCGGACCGAGACTAATGAAAAACTGTTTTTT
TRBJ2-3,-,13,many,TRBV10-3,CAISESASDTQYF,TGTGCCATCAGTGAGTCGGCTAGTGATACGCAGTATTTT
TRBJ1-5,-,15,-,TRBV6-5,CASSYSNTGNQPQHF,TGTGCCAGCAGTTACTCGAATACCGGCAATCAGCCCCAGCATTTT
TRBJ2-1,TRBD2,16,few,TRBV5-1,CASSFWSLAGANEQFF,TGCGCCAGCAGCTTCTGGAGTCTAGCGGGGGCCAATGAGCAGTTCTTC
TRBJ1-4,-,16,-,TRBV13,CASSFKRSATNEKLFF,TGTGCCAGCAGCTTTAAACGCTCTGCAACTAATGAAAAACTGTTTTTT
TRBJ2-7,-,12,few,TRBV11-2,CASSPVGYEQYF,TGTGCCAGCAGCCCAGTGGGGTACGAGCAGTACTTC
TRBJ2-1,-,11,few,TRBV30,CAWRNEGEQFF,TGTGCCTGGAGGAATGAGGGGGAGCAGTTCTTC